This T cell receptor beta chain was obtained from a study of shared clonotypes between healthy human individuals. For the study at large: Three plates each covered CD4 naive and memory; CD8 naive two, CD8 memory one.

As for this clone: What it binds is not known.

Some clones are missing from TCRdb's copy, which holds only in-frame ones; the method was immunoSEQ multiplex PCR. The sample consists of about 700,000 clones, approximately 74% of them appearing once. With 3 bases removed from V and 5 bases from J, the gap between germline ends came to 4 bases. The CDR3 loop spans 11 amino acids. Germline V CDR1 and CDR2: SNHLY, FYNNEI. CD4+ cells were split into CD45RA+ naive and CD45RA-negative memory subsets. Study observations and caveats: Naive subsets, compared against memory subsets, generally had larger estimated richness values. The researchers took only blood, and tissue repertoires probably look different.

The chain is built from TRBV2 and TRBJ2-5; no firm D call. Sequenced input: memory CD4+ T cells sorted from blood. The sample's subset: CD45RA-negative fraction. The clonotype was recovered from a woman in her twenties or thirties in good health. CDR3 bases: TGTGCCAGCAGTGAGATTGAGACCCAGTACTTC. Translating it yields CASSEIETQYF.